Reported below is one T cell receptor beta chain. The antigen is unknown. The data were obtained in a study of a mutant IDH1 vaccine in newly diagnosed glioma. The wider study: Vaccine administration was initiated 4-6 weeks following radiotherapy alone, or with temozolomide cycles. It was radiotherapy, temozolomide, or both that patients received previously, with most receiving both. The week-35 safety follow-up was V12, and the week-47 study end was V13.

The CDR3 consists of 16 residues. Between the trimmed V and J ends, which lost 4 bases and 4 bases, there was a span of 19 bases. Germline V CDR1 and CDR2: MGHRA, YSYEKL. The sample's time point: week 35, safety follow-up. The content of each vaccine dose was 300 ug of mutant IDH1 20-mer peptide, and topical imiquimod accompanied it. Astrocytomas that were new, WHO grade 3 or 4, IDH1-mutant and ATRX-lost were present in the donors. Repertoires were generated with immunoSEQ multiplex PCR, while TCRdb's copy carries only in-frame clones and drops some. In the table there are tens of thousands of clones, about nine tenths of which are singletons.

The rearrangement links TRBV4-1 to TRBJ1-2; D not certain. The sequence was collected from a man in his forties with glioma. Sample: PBMCs, taken from a glioma patient whose treatment included an IDH1 peptide vaccine. Written as DNA, the CDR3 is TGCGCCAGCAGCCGTTCAAGCAACCGAAAGACCTATGGCTACACCTTC. Translation gives CASSRSSNRKTYGYTF.